This is a list of T cell receptor beta chains from one sample in a study of blood T cell repertoires in COVID-19. Sequencing used immunoSEQ multiplex PCR; TCRdb keeps in-frame clones, though not all of them. The repertoire holds tens of thousands of clones, with around nine tenths as singletons. The specimen sequenced was peripheral blood. The receptors come from a man in his forties or fifties with acute or convalescent COVID-19. Both conserved end residues are part of each CDR3. The D gene is left open where the match is weak. Some rows have no size entry. The others give once, few or many, or a class for an expanded clone.

. once TRBJ1-1 TRBV5-4 CASSKIPGVSEAFF TGTGCCAGCAGTAAAATCCCAGGGGTAAGTGAAGCTTTCTTT
. . TRBJ2-4 TRBV3-1/TRBV3-2 CASSQVQGGYIQYF TGTGCCAGCAGCCAGGTACAGGGTGGCTACATTCAGTACTTC
. . TRBJ1-4 TRBV19 CASSLGVNEKLFF TGTGCCAGTTCGCTCGGGGTTAATGAAAAACTGTTTTTT
. once TRBJ1-1 TRBV19 CASSRADIEAFF TGTGCCAGTAGTAGGGCAGATATCGAAGCTTTCTTT
TRBD1 . TRBJ1-6 TRBV18 CASSRTTTGGSNSPLHF TGTGCCAGCTCAAGAACCACGACAGGGGGGTCTAATTCACCCCTCCACTTT
TRBD2 . TRBJ2-1 TRBV27 CASSPRTSGDNEQFF TGTGCCAGCAGTCCCCGTACTAGCGGGGACAATGAGCAGTTCTTC
. . TRBJ1-2 TRBV19 CASSNTGGWNGYTF TGTGCCAGTAGTAATACCGGGGGATGGAATGGCTACACCTTC
. . TRBJ2-7 TRBV6-1 CASSEEGATLF TGTGCCAGCAGTGAAGAGGGAGCTACACTGTTC
TRBD1 . TRBJ1-2 TRBV2 CASSVDRGGGYTF TGTGCCAGCAGTGTGGACAGGGGAGGTGGCTACACCTTC
. . TRBJ2-5 TRBV29-1 CSVEAGLGTQYF TGCAGCGTTGAGGCGGGGCTCGGGACCCAGTACTTC
. . TRBJ1-1 TRBV19 CASSIRSGEAFF TGTGCCAGTAGTATTCGGTCAGGTGAAGCTTTCTTT
. . TRBJ1-4 TRBV30 CAWSSREKLFF TGTGCCTGGAGTTCGAGGGAAAAACTGTTTTTT
. . TRBJ2-6 TRBV29-1 CSVESRGSSGANVLTF TGCAGCGTTGAAAGCAGAGGAAGCTCTGGGGCCAACGTCCTGACTTTC
. . TRBJ2-3 TRBV19 CASSIDSVTDTQYF TGTGCCAGTAGTATCGACAGCGTTACAGATACGCAGTATTTT
. . TRBJ1-1 TRBV29-1 CSVGGLYTEAFF TGCAGCGTTGGGGGGCTCTACACTGAAGCTTTCTTT
. . TRBJ1-4 TRBV27 CASSFLSGREKLFF TGTGCCAGCAGTTTCTTGTCAGGCCGTGAAAAACTGTTTTTT
. once TRBJ2-3 TRBV30 CAWRVDRTSTDTQYF TGTGCCTGGAGGGTCGACAGAACTAGCACAGATACGCAGTATTTT
. few TRBJ1-3 TRBV29-1 CSVTDGVPGNTIYF TGCAGCGTGACCGACGGGGTTCCTGGAAACACCATATATTTT
TRBD2 . TRBJ2-7 TRBV5-1 CASSFWSSGRVPYEQYF TGCGCCAGCAGCTTTTGGTCTAGCGGGAGGGTCCCCTACGAGCAGTACTTC
TRBD2 . TRBJ2-1 TRBV7-2 CASSSFAGGRDEQFF TGTGCCAGCAGCTCCTTTGCGGGAGGGCGCGATGAGCAGTTCTTC
TRBD2 few TRBJ2-2 TRBV2 CASSEGRERDTGELFF TGTGCCAGCAGTGAAGGGCGGGAGAGGGACACCGGGGAGCTGTTTTTT
. . TRBJ1-1 TRBV6-5 CASSYSWARNTEAFF TGTGCCAGCAGTTACTCGTGGGCGAGGAACACTGAAGCTTTCTTT
. once TRBJ1-5 TRBV10-3 CATQAQDQPQHF TGTGCCACCCAGGCACAGGATCAGCCCCAGCATTTT
. . TRBJ2-2 TRBV12-3/TRBV12-4 CASRPGNTGELFF TGTGCCAGCAGGCCGGGGAACACCGGGGAGCTGTTTTTT
TRBD2 . TRBJ2-1 TRBV5-1 CASSREADYNEQFF TGCGCCAGCAGCCGGGAGGCAGACTACAATGAGCAGTTCTTC
. . TRBJ1-4 TRBV19 CASGTPGEDEKLFF TGTGCCAGTGGAACCCCCGGGGAGGATGAAAAACTGTTTTTT
. . TRBJ2-1 TRBV3-1/TRBV3-2 CASSQTGEQFF TGTGCCAGCAGCCAAACCGGGGAGCAGTTCTTC
TRBD1 . TRBJ2-3 TRBV7-9 CASSPPQTGPSTDTQYF TGTGCCAGCAGCCCGCCCCAGACAGGGCCTAGCACAGATACGCAGTATTTT
. . TRBJ2-1 TRBV6-5 CASSLSPSSYNEQFF TGTGCCAGCAGTCTGTCGCCTAGCTCTTACAATGAGCAGTTCTTC
. . TRBJ1-6 TRBV30 CAWSGGGSYNSPLHF TGTGCCTGGAGTGGGGGCGGCTCCTATAATTCACCCCTCCACTTT
. . TRBJ2-5 TRBV29-1 CSVDSPYQETQYF TGCAGCGTTGATTCTCCCTACCAAGAGACCCAGTACTTC
TRBD1 . TRBJ1-1 TRBV6-5 CASRAGTGVNTEAFF TGTGCCAGCAGGGCCGGGACAGGAGTGAACACTGAAGCTTTCTTT
. . TRBJ2-3 TRBV19 CASSVNRAGGTDTQYF TGTGCCAGTAGTGTCAACAGGGCGGGAGGCACAGATACGCAGTATTTT
TRBD1 . TRBJ1-5 TRBV2 CASSLTGRYQPQHF TGTGCCAGCAGTTTGACAGGGAGGTATCAGCCCCAGCATTTT
. . TRBJ1-1 TRBV4-1 CASSQARVVGSEAFF TGCGCCAGCAGCCAAGCGAGGGTTGTTGGATCTGAAGCTTTCTTT
. once TRBJ2-1 TRBV2 CASIPGDSSYNEQFF TGTGCCAGCATCCCAGGAGACAGCTCCTACAATGAGCAGTTCTTC
. . TRBJ2-2 TRBV6-5 CASSPLTRNTGELFF TGTGCCAGCAGCCCCCTCACTAGGAACACCGGGGAGCTGTTTTTT
TRBD2 . TRBJ2-7 TRBV5-4 CASSLPGTTIYEQYF TGTGCCAGCAGCTTACCCGGGACTACAATCTACGAGCAGTACTTC
. . TRBJ1-5 TRBV4-1 CASSQVAGAGQPQHF TGCGCCAGCAGCCAAGTTGCAGGGGCCGGTCAGCCCCAGCATTTT
. . TRBJ2-6 TRBV29-1 CSVLQGSGANVLTF TGCAGCGTGCTACAGGGCTCTGGGGCCAACGTCCTGACTTTC
TRBD1 once TRBJ1-1 TRBV9 CASSVAGGSNTEAFF TGTGCCAGCAGCGTAGCAGGGGGCTCGAACACTGAAGCTTTCTTT